The clone carrying this T cell receptor beta chain showed up many times. Antigen: not known. Carried by each TCR cDNA molecule was a unique molecular identifier. In TCRdb, the 5' RACE reads were re-called with MiXCR into one record per CDR3 protein. In the table there are 8,000 or so distinct CDR3 sequences, roughly 5% of which are singletons. This sample is drawn from a study of spatial heterogeneity in lung cancer. Overall study context: As counted in raw reads, each unique TCR and UMI combination appeared more than ten times on average.

Time point: sample taken at primary tumor resection. A total of approximately 69 untreated early-stage non-small cell lung cancer patients served as donors. Looked up from germline, CDR1 is DFQATT and CDR2 is SNEGSKA (reference sequence). This CDR3 spans 15 amino acids. V was cut by 2 bases and J by 6 bases, with 19 bases left in between. Points from the study as a whole: The recorded estimate of tumor T cell coverage is around 7.1% for alpha chains and 11% to 15% for beta chains. Intratumoral expanded alpha and beta TCR counts were found to track tumor mutation counts.

Sequencing used lung tumor tissue, obtained at surgery. The clonotype comes from a male donor with early-stage non-small cell lung cancer. The chain carries TRBV20-1 and TRBJ1-1, with D possibly matching TRBD1 (5 bases). The CDR3, as DNA: TGCAGTGCTAGACGGCGGGACCCCCGGTCGGCTGAAGCTTTCTTT. Translated: CSARRRDPRSAEAFF.